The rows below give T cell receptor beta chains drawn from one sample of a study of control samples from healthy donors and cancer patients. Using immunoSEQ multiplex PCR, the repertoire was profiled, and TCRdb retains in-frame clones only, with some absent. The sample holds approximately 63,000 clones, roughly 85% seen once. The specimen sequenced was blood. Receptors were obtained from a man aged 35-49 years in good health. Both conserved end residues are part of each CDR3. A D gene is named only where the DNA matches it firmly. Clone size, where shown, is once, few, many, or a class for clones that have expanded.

cdr3_nt: TGTGCCAGCTCACCACAAGGGGGAGAGACCCAGTACTTC
cdr3_aa: CASSPQGGETQYF
d_call: -
j_call: TRBJ2-5
clone_size: -
v_call: TRBV18

cdr3_nt: TGTGCCAGTAGTCGGGGGACGTGGGGTCAGCCCCAGCATTTT
cdr3_aa: CASSRGTWGQPQHF
d_call: -
j_call: TRBJ1-5
clone_size: few
v_call: TRBV19

cdr3_nt: TGTGCCACCAGGGAGGGAAACCTGGGCGCTAATGAAAAACTGTTTTTT
cdr3_aa: CATREGNLGANEKLFF
d_call: -
j_call: TRBJ1-4
clone_size: -
v_call: TRBV15

cdr3_nt: TGCGCCAGCAGCTACCGGGACAGAGATAACTATGGCTACACCTTC
cdr3_aa: CASSYRDRDNYGYTF
d_call: TRBD1
j_call: TRBJ1-2
clone_size: once
v_call: TRBV5-1

cdr3_nt: TGTGCCACAAGACAGGACCCATCCTATGGCTACACCTTC
cdr3_aa: CATRQDPSYGYTF
d_call: -
j_call: TRBJ1-2
clone_size: few
v_call: TRBV10-3

cdr3_nt: TGTGCCAGCAGCTTGACAGATTATGAAGCTTTCTTT
cdr3_aa: CASSLTDYEAFF
d_call: -
j_call: TRBJ1-1
clone_size: -
v_call: TRBV5-6

cdr3_nt: TGTGCCAGCAGCGGGGGCCTAGCACTCAATGAAAAACTGTTTTTT
cdr3_aa: CASSGGLALNEKLFF
d_call: -
j_call: TRBJ1-4
clone_size: -
v_call: TRBV7-9

cdr3_nt: TGTGCCAGCAGCGAACTTAGCGGGTCTTACAATGAGCAGTTCTTC
cdr3_aa: CASSELSGSYNEQFF
d_call: TRBD2
j_call: TRBJ2-1
clone_size: -
v_call: TRBV9

cdr3_nt: TGTGCCAGCAGTGGTCCGGCGGGGGGGCCCAAGACCCAGTACTTC
cdr3_aa: CASSGPAGGPKTQYF
d_call: TRBD2
j_call: TRBJ2-5
clone_size: -
v_call: TRBV2

cdr3_nt: TGTGCCAGCAGTCGTTCCACGACAGGATTTAACTATGGCTACACCTTC
cdr3_aa: CASSRSTTGFNYGYTF
d_call: -
j_call: TRBJ1-2
clone_size: -
v_call: TRBV6-2/TRBV6-3

cdr3_nt: TGTGCCAGCTCACCACCATCAGGGTCGCACTCACCCCTCCACTTT
cdr3_aa: CASSPPSGSHSPLHF
d_call: -
j_call: TRBJ1-6
clone_size: -
v_call: TRBV18

cdr3_nt: TGTGCCAGCAGTTTCTCCGGGGAGCTGTTTTTT
cdr3_aa: CASSFSGELFF
d_call: -
j_call: TRBJ2-2
clone_size: medium-sized
v_call: TRBV12-3/TRBV12-4

cdr3_nt: TGTGCCAGCAGTTACGGGCTAGCGGGAGTCGGAGAGACCCAGTACTTC
cdr3_aa: CASSYGLAGVGETQYF
d_call: TRBD2
j_call: TRBJ2-5
clone_size: -
v_call: TRBV6-5

cdr3_nt: TGTGCCAGCAGTCCAGTCGGGCAGTTCTACGAGCAGTACTTC
cdr3_aa: CASSPVGQFYEQYF
d_call: -
j_call: TRBJ2-7
clone_size: -
v_call: TRBV5-6

cdr3_nt: TGTGCCAGCAGCTTAGTACAGGGTAGGAAGGATACGCAGTATTTT
cdr3_aa: CASSLVQGRKDTQYF
d_call: -
j_call: TRBJ2-3
clone_size: -
v_call: TRBV7-9

cdr3_nt: TGTGCCAGCAGCGGGGGCGGGAGGTCCTACAATGAGCAGTTCTTC
cdr3_aa: CASSGGGRSYNEQFF
d_call: TRBD2
j_call: TRBJ2-1
clone_size: -
v_call: TRBV9

cdr3_nt: TGTGCCACCAGCCCGGGACGTACACGCGAGCAGTACTTC
cdr3_aa: CATSPGRTREQYF
d_call: -
j_call: TRBJ2-7
clone_size: -
v_call: TRBV15

cdr3_nt: TGTGCCAGCAGGGCCGGGACAGGGGCTTACGAGCAGTACTTC
cdr3_aa: CASRAGTGAYEQYF
d_call: TRBD1
j_call: TRBJ2-7
clone_size: -
v_call: TRBV5-6

cdr3_nt: TGTGCCAGTAGTGGGGCCCCGCCGGGAGATACGCAGTATTTT
cdr3_aa: CASSGAPPGDTQYF
d_call: -
j_call: TRBJ2-3
clone_size: -
v_call: TRBV19

cdr3_nt: TGTGCCAGCACCCGTCCCGGGGAAAAACTGTTTTTT
cdr3_aa: CASTRPGEKLFF
d_call: -
j_call: TRBJ1-4
clone_size: -
v_call: TRBV6-6

cdr3_nt: TGTGCCAGCAGTGAAGAAAGGGGGAAGGTTAATTCACCCCTCCACTTT
cdr3_aa: CASSEERGKVNSPLHF
d_call: -
j_call: TRBJ1-6
clone_size: -
v_call: TRBV25-1

cdr3_nt: TGTGCCAGCAGCGTAGAGACAAGCGCGAACACCGGGGAGCTGTTTTTT
cdr3_aa: CASSVETSANTGELFF
d_call: -
j_call: TRBJ2-2
clone_size: few
v_call: TRBV9

cdr3_nt: TGCGCCAGCAGCTTGTCCTCTAGCGGGGGGGCGATTTATGAGCAGTTCTTC
cdr3_aa: CASSLSSSGGAIYEQFF
d_call: TRBD2
j_call: TRBJ2-1
clone_size: once
v_call: TRBV5-1

cdr3_nt: TGTGCCAGCAGCGTAGCTCTAGGGAACACCGGGGAGCTGTTTTTT
cdr3_aa: CASSVALGNTGELFF
d_call: -
j_call: TRBJ2-2
clone_size: -
v_call: TRBV9

cdr3_nt: TGTGCCTGGAGCGACAGGGACACCGGGGAGCTGTTTTTT
cdr3_aa: CAWSDRDTGELFF
d_call: TRBD1
j_call: TRBJ2-2
clone_size: -
v_call: TRBV30

cdr3_nt: TGTGCCAGCAGTATGACTCTCTACAACTATGGCTACACCTTC
cdr3_aa: CASSMTLYNYGYTF
d_call: -
j_call: TRBJ1-2
clone_size: -
v_call: TRBV28

cdr3_nt: TGTGCCAGCAGCTTATCATTACTAGCGGGGATCAATGAGCAGTTCTTC
cdr3_aa: CASSLSLLAGINEQFF
d_call: TRBD2
j_call: TRBJ2-1
clone_size: -
v_call: TRBV7-2

cdr3_nt: TGTGCCAGCAGTCCACTGTACAGGGGTTGGGGTCAGCCCCAGCATTTT
cdr3_aa: CASSPLYRGWGQPQHF
d_call: TRBD1
j_call: TRBJ1-5
clone_size: -
v_call: TRBV27

cdr3_nt: TGTGCCACAAGTGACAGTTCCTATAGCAATCAGCCCCAGCATTTT
cdr3_aa: CATSDSSYSNQPQHF
d_call: -
j_call: TRBJ1-5
clone_size: -
v_call: TRBV24-1